This TCR beta chain was sequenced in a study of shared clonotypes between healthy human individuals (dated by TCRdb to about 2020). With respect to the entire study: The cohort included three men and a couple of women between 18 and 49 years of age. Per donor, three plates each were used for CD4 naive and CD4 memory, two for CD8 naive, and one for CD8 memory. Blood TCR repertoires of five healthy adults were deeply sequenced to estimate repertoire size and the extent of clonotype sharing between individuals. Libraries were prepared and TCR repertoires were sequenced by different laboratories using diverse techniques, in order to increase sequencing depth and limit assay-specific biases. Each donor's leukapheresis produced roughly between roughly 0.94 and 9.5 billion PBMCs. Broad study findings and their caveats: About 4.5% of naive CD4, 3.5% of naive CD8, approximately 2.2% of memory CD4, and 0.35% to 0.5% of memory CD8 clonotypes were shared across several donors. Rarefaction of sorted-subset datasets indicated incomplete sequencing despite the large sequencing depth. Compared with non-shared clonotypes, clonotypes shared by all four sorted-subset donors had higher generation probabilities. Pairwise subsampling indicated that sequencing depth was expected to affect the degree of clonotype sharing among donors. The small number of donors limited the genetic and exposure-history diversity represented. Sampling was limited to blood, and TCR repertoires in tissue likely differ from TCR repertoires in blood. Naive subsets generally had larger estimated clonotype richness than memory subsets.

From cysteine to phenylalanine, the CDR3 is 15 amino acids long. Of all the DNA, just the CDR3 is kept, 45 bases in frame from base 1. CDR1 and CDR2, per the germline V gene, are KGHSH and LQKENI. V and J lose 3 bases and 2 bases, and a span of 12 bases separates them. The donors were healthy, HIV-negative adults who had no recently reported acute infections or vaccinations. Every donor was a Caucasian adult residing in Nashville, Tennessee, USA. CD4+ T cells were enriched by magnetic negative selection, after which naive cells were positively selected on CD45RA and the negative fraction was taken as the memory subset. Blood was collected by leukapheresis, and PBMCs were isolated by Ficoll-Histopaque density gradient centrifugation and then cryopreserved in liquid nitrogen vapor phase. Purity and quantity of every magnetically sorted T cell population were checked by analytical flow cytometry. Each sorted fraction had its genomic DNA isolated and then quantified by UV absorbance on a Nanodrop 2000c.

Using the deep immunoSEQ assay, TCR CDR3 regions were amplified from genomic DNA by multiplex PCR. For each cell subset, the extracted genomic DNA was distributed evenly across all wells of several immunoSEQ 96-well plates, and each plate served as one replicate. For sorted subsets, each replicate PCR was loaded with about 0.2 ug genomic DNA, equivalent to approximately 33,000 T cell genomes. Purified libraries were measured with a Qubit 3.0 fluorometer, size-checked on a Bioanalyzer 2100, and measured again with the KAPA Library Quantification kit. Every immunoSEQ 96-well plate was sequenced on a separate single-read 150-cycle Illumina NextSeq 550 flow cell. For the original study's pipeline: The immunoSEQ output contained only junctional sequences without quality scores, so filtering could not match that applied to full-length reads. To assign V/J genes and CDR3, sequences were annotated against IMGT germline references using PyIR, a Python wrapper for IgBLAST v1.9. Reads were removed for weak V/J assignments (E-value above 1e-6), missing CDR3, stop codons, out-of-frame junctions, or ambiguous translated residues. V3J clonotypes were defined as sequences sharing an identical inferred V gene, J gene, and CDR3 amino acid sequence. The percentage overlap between two repertoires was calculated by dividing the number of shared unique clonotypes by the size of the smaller repertoire. RTK rarefaction, the Chao1 estimator, and Recon v2.1 estimates of unobserved clonotypes were used to assess repertoire richness. OLGA was used to compute generation probabilities for all TCRbeta clonotypes that the gDNA method yielded from four donors. TCRdb provides this immuneACCESS table in a form limited to in-frame rearrangements. Some clones are lacking; in checked studies, under half of them reflect an unresolved V gene, and why the rest are absent is not known. V and J calls and clone size are those listed in that table; D and trimming were worked out from the DNA. This sample lists more than 2,000,000 clones; roughly 93% were detected once. 0.39% of the sample is in the top ten clones.

Notes on this clone: What antigen it recognizes has not been identified. No qualities accompany the bases; no much larger clone lies one base away.

The sample comprised naive CD4+ T cells from PBMCs. The sample's cell subset or site label, in plain terms: CD45RA+ positively selected. Recombination joined TRBV18 with TRBJ2-3, with the D gene too uncertain to name. This TCR came from a man aged 18 to 29 in good health. Some clones in this sample may be carry-over from other donors' samples. The CDR3 is CASSPLLGNTDTQYF. The DNA is as follows: TGTGCCAGCTCACCTCTCCTGGGAAACACAGATACGCAGTATTTT.